These 23 T cell receptor beta chains share one sample of origin, sequenced in a study of cytomegalovirus exposure and HLA in healthy donors. Researchers ran the PCR with 60 Vbeta and 13 Jbeta primers. Repertoires were generated with immunoSEQ multiplex PCR, while TCRdb's copy carries only in-frame clones and drops some. Of fewer than 150,000 clones listed, roughly 80% are singletons. Specimen: PBMCs. These receptor sequences come from a man aged 45 to 65 in good health and CMV-seronegative.

The chain links TRBV19 to TRBJ2-7; 9 nucleotides agree with TRBD2. The CDR3 consists of 14 residues. The ends lost 4 bases at V and 7 bases at J; junction bases unmatched: 8. Per the germline V gene, CDR1 is LNHDA and CDR2 is SQIVND (reference sequence). The CDR3, as DNA: TGTGCCAGTAGTACCCCCGAGCTAGCGGGAGAGCAGTACTTC. It yields the protein CASSTPELAGEQYF.

This clone was counted a few times. The chain carries TRBV6-5 and TRBJ2-7; 7 nucleotides align to TRBD1. Unmatched junction bases numbered 2, after V lost 6 bases and J lost 3 bases. The CDR3 contains 12 residues. The germline CDR1 and CDR2 sequences are MNHEY and SVGAGI. The CDR3 is CASRGDSYEQYF. In DNA, the CDR3 is TGTGCCAGCAGGGGGGACAGCTACGAGCAGTACTTC.

This chain connects TRBV4-2 to TRBJ2-1, with TRBD1 matching over 10 bases. This CDR3 is built from 16 residues. Germline loops: CDR1 LGHNA, CDR2 YNFKEQ. With V trimmed by 4 bases and J by 4 bases, 7 bases remained unmatched. The CDR3 protein is CASSPAGTGEYNEQFF. DNA of the CDR3: TGTGCCAGCAGCCCAGCCGGGACAGGGGAATACAATGAGCAGTTCTTC.

Only a few counts were recorded for this clone. The V and J genes are TRBV19 and TRBJ2-1, with TRBD2 matching over 11 bases. Germline V gene data show CDR1 as LNHDA and CDR2 as SQIVND (reference sequence). The CDR3 is 17 amino acids. V shed 0 bases, J shed 7 bases, and the junction held 8 bases outside the gene matches. The CDR3 spells CASSIEAGTSGRNEQFF. CDR3 sequence (DNA): TGTGCCAGTAGTATAGAGGCGGGGACTAGCGGTCGAAATGAGCAGTTCTTC.

The chain combines TRBV4-3 with TRBJ2-7, with D maybe TRBD1 (6 bases). Trimming stripped 3 bases from V and 2 bases from J, with 11 bases between. The CDR3 length is 14 residues. The germline CDR1 and CDR2 sequences are LGHNA and YSLEER. Written as DNA, the CDR3 is TGCGCCAGCAGCCAGTCACAGGGACCCTACGAGCAGTACTTC. Residues: CASSQSQGPYEQYF.

The chain is built from TRBV19 and TRBJ2-3; 7 positions agree with TRBD2. The CDR3 covers 14 residues. From germline, CDR1 is LNHDA and CDR2 SQIVND (reference sequence). The V and J ends lost 7 bases and 6 bases, in that order; junction bases with no gene match: 10. CDR3 DNA: TGTGCCAGTACCCCCCGGGGGGAAGGGGATACGCAGTATTTT. Protein product: CASTPRGEGDTQYF.

The V call is TRBV9, the J call TRBJ2-7; TRBD1 agrees at 11 bases. The V gene end was trimmed by 4 bases and the J gene end by 6 bases; junction bases not matched to a gene: 9. The CDR3 is made up of 15 amino acids. The germline V gene has CDR1 SGDLS and CDR2 YYNGEE. The CDR3, as DNA: TGTGCCAGCAGCCCCCCCCTGGGACAGGGGGGCGAGCAGTACTTC. It yields the protein CASSPPLGQGGEQYF.

The chain carries TRBV28 and TRBJ2-3; 12 nucleotides line up with TRBD2. Germline CDR1 reads MDHEN; CDR2 reads SYDVKM. Trimming cost V 2 bases and J 1 base; bases outside gene matches: 10. The CDR3 consists of 19 residues. CDR3 in amino acids: CASSLIASGGARGTDTQYF. In DNA form, the CDR3 reads TGTGCCAGCAGTTTAATAGCTAGCGGGGGGGCTCGTGGCACAGATACGCAGTATTTT.

Of note for this clone: One end of the junction does not line up with germline, which may come from a read error. The chain uses TRBV6-5 and TRBJ1-2; D ambiguous. The CDR3 contains 14 residues. CDR1 and CDR2 (germline): MNHEY, SVGAGI. CDR3 amino acids: CASSYGREGYGYPF. As DNA, the CDR3 is TGTGCCAGCAGTTACGGTAGGGAGGGCTATGGCTACCCCTTC.

The rearrangement links TRBV5-4 to TRBJ2-5, with 10 bases identical to TRBD1. The CDR3 extends over 15 amino acids. After removal of 4 bases from V and 4 bases from J, the junction contained 7 bases not matched to a gene. Per the germline V gene, CDR1 is SGHNT and CDR2 is YYREEE (reference sequence). In DNA, the CDR3 is TGTGCCAGCAGCCAGGAGAGGACAGGGGGAGAGACCCAGTACTTC. Protein sequence: CASSQERTGGETQYF.

The genes are TRBV7-9 and TRBJ2-1, with a weak D call TRBD2 (6 bases). Trimming shortened V by 8 bases and J by 2 bases, and 16 bases separated the two germline ends. This CDR3 comprises 15 residues. Germline V gives CDR1 SEHNR, CDR2 FQNEAQ (reference sequence). CDR3 sequence (DNA): TGTGCCAGCGCATCCGTCGGGGGACCCTACAATGAGCAGTTCTTC. The encoded protein is CASASVGGPYNEQFF.

This rearrangement joins TRBV7-8 to TRBJ2-1; 7 bases align to TRBD2. This CDR3 region has 17 residues. Unmatched junction bases numbered 14, after V lost 4 bases and J lost 5 bases. The germline CDR1 and CDR2 sequences are SGHVS and FQNEAQ. This CDR3 is CASSSTGPASGNNEQFF. CDR3 in DNA: TGTGCCAGCAGCTCCACCGGACCCGCTAGCGGAAACAATGAGCAGTTCTTC.

This chain links TRBV30 with TRBJ1-2, with D possibly being TRBD1 (5 bases). The CDR3 runs 16 residues. Germline V gives CDR1 GTSNPN, CDR2 SVGIG (reference sequence). V was pared by 0 bases and J by 2 bases, with 16 bases between. CDR3 residues: CAWSVLGGKLNYGYTF. The CDR3 DNA reads as TGTGCCTGGAGTGTTTTGGGGGGGAAGTTAAACTATGGCTACACCTTC.

On this clone itself: At the DNA level, this CDR3 is encoded by other sequences in the same sample as well. CDR3 amino acids: CASSPGGSKSYEQYF. CDR3 sequence (DNA): TGTGCCAGCAGCCCTGGGGGGAGTAAATCCTACGAGCAGTACTTC. V is TRBV5-4 and J is TRBJ2-7, with a possible D match to TRBD2 (6 bases). CDR3 size: 15 residues. CDR1 and CDR2 (germline): SGHNT, YYREEE (reference sequence). V was clipped by 4 bases and J by 1 base, with 15 bases between them. Full variable domain (missing parts from reference TRBV5-4 and TRBJ2-7): ETGVTQSPTHLIKTRGQQVTLRCSSQSGHNTVSWYQQALGQGPQFIFQYYREEENGRGNFPPRFSGLQFPNYSSELNVNALELDDSALYLCASSPGGSKSYEQYFGPGTRLTVT.

This chain connects TRBV28 to TRBJ2-3; 12 bases map to TRBD2. The V segment lost 7 bases and the J segment 1 base; nucleotides outside the gene matches: 3. The CDR3 contains 15 residues. Germline assignment: CDR1 MDHEN and CDR2 SYDVKM. CDR3 sequence reads: CASTPSGRGTDTQYF. DNA of the CDR3: TGTGCCAGCACCCCTAGCGGGAGGGGCACAGATACGCAGTATTTT.

The genes are TRBV4-1 and TRBJ2-3; 10 bases fit TRBD1. Germline V gene data show CDR1 as MGHRA and CDR2 as YSYEKL. CDR3 length: 15 residues. The V gene end was trimmed by 4 bases and the J gene end by 5 bases; junction bases not matched to a gene: 6. The CDR3 loop is CASSLDRGHQDTQYF. The CDR3, as DNA: TGCGCCAGCAGCCTCGACAGGGGGCATCAAGATACGCAGTATTTT.

This clone was observed a few times. The chain uses TRBV6-4 and TRBJ1-4, with TRBD1 as a possible D gene (6 bases). Germline V gene lookup returns CDR1 MRHNA and CDR2 SNTAGT. V dropped 8 bases and J dropped 7 bases, with 20 bases sitting between them. The CDR3 spans 15 residues. CDR3 sequence reads: CASGERGGEGEKLFF. Written as DNA, the CDR3 is TGTGCCAGCGGAGAGCGGGGGGGCGAAGGTGAAAAACTGTTTTTT.

The CDR3 region is CASSLGQGGTDTQYF. The CDR3 nucleotides are TGCGCCAGCAGCTTGGGACAGGGAGGCACAGATACGCAGTATTTT. The rearrangement joins TRBV5-1 to TRBJ2-3, with 7 bases aligning to TRBD1. V shed 0 bases, J shed 1 base, and the junction held 2 bases outside the gene matches. The CDR3 is made up of 15 amino acids. From germline, CDR1 is SGHRS and CDR2 YFSETQ.

The chain employs TRBV9 and TRBJ1-5; D is possibly TRBD1 (6 bases). This CDR3 is built from 15 residues. CDR1 and CDR2 from the germline V gene are SGDLS and YYNGEE. The germline V and J ends were trimmed by 4 bases and 6 bases, with 17 bases remaining between them. CDR3 protein: CASSLRGGVGQPQHF. For the CDR3, the DNA is TGTGCCAGCAGCCTCCGAGGGGGAGTGGGTCAGCCCCAGCATTTT. The variable domain in full, with the rest retrieved from reference TRBV9 and TRBJ1-5, is DSGVTQTPKHLITATGQRVTLRCSPRSGDLSVYWYQQSLDQGLQFLIQYYNGEERAKGNILERFSAQQFPDLHSELNLSSLELGDSALYFCASSLRGGVGQPQHFGDGTRLSIL.

V is TRBV7-7 and J is TRBJ2-3, with D hard to call. V gave up 2 bases and J gave up 0 bases, with 6 bases separating them. This CDR3 comprises 14 residues. Germline V gene sequence: CDR1 SSHAT, CDR2 FNYEAQ (reference sequence). CDR3: CASSLTLSTDTQYF. In nucleotides, the CDR3 is TGTGCCAGCAGCTTAACCCTAAGCACAGATACGCAGTATTTT.

The chain uses TRBV10-3 and TRBJ2-7, with 7 positions matching TRBD1. This CDR3 region has 17 residues. From germline, CDR1 is ENHRY and CDR2 SYGVKD. J gave up 6 bases and V 6 bases, and 20 bases lay outside the gene matches. The CDR3, as DNA: TGTGCCATCAGGGCCCGACAGGGAGTACGCCCTGACCGCGAGCAGTACTTC. Translating it yields CAIRARQGVRPDREQYF.

This rearrangement joins TRBV27 to TRBJ2-7; 12 bases match TRBD2. Trimming at V came to 3 bases and at J to 5 bases, leaving 5 bases not matched to a gene. This CDR3 has 15 amino acids. Germline V gene data show CDR1 as MNHEY and CDR2 as SMNVEV (reference sequence). The CDR3 region is CASSFSTSGSNEQYF. The CDR3, as DNA: TGTGCCAGCAGTTTTTCGACTAGCGGGAGCAACGAGCAGTACTTC.

The chain uses TRBV11-2 and TRBJ2-2; TRBD2 is a possible D gene (6 bases). Looked up from germline, CDR1 is SGHAT and CDR2 is FQNNGV. V was cut by 5 bases and J by 7 bases, with 20 bases left in between. This CDR3 comprises 16 residues. The CDR3 sequence is CASSPGIPGGHGELFF. The CDR3 region has the DNA TGTGCCAGCAGCCCCGGGATCCCCGGAGGGCACGGGGAGCTGTTTTTT.